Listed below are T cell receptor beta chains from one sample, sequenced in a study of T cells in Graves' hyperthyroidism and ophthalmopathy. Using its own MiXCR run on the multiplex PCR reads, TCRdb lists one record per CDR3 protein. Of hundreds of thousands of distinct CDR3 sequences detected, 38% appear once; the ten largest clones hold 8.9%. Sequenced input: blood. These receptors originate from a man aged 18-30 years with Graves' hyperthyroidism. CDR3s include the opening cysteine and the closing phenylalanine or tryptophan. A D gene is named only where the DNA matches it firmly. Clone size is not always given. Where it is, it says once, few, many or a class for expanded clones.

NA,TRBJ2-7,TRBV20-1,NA,TGCAGTGCTAGGGGGGACATCAGCTCCTACGAGCAGTACTTC,CSARGDISSYEQYF
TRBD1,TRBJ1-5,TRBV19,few,TGTGCCAGTAGTATAGATCGGACAGGGGGGGAGTTCCAGCATTTT,CASSIDRTGGEFQHF
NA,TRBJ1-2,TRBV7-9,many,TGTGCCAGCAGCTTGGGACCAGGTCCCTATGGCTACACCTTC,CASSLGPGPYGYTF
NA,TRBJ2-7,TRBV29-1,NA,TGCAGCGTTGGGGCAAGAGGGCCCTACGAGCAGTACTTC,CSVGARGPYEQYF
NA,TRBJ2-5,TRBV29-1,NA,TGCAGCGTTGAAATGGCAGCCGCCTACGAGCAAGAGACCCAGTACTTC,CSVEMAAAYEQETQYF
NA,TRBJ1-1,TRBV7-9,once,TGTGCCAGCAGCCGAAAGGGGGGAGGGGAAAAAGCTTTCTTT,CASSRKGGGEKAFF
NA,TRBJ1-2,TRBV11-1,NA,TGTGCCAGCAGCTTAGCGGGAGGGAGCTACACCTTC,CASSLAGGSYTF
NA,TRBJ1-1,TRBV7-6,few,TGTGCCAGCAGTTATAACGAGGCCTCCACTGAAGCTTTCTTT,CASSYNEASTEAFF
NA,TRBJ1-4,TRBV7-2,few,TGTGCCAGCAGCTCCTTAAAAGCAGGGACTGAAAAACTGTTTTTT,CASSSLKAGTEKLFF
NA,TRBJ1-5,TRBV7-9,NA,TGTGCCAGCAGAAGGCGACAAGGTAATCAGCCCCAGCATTTT,CASRRRQGNQPQHF
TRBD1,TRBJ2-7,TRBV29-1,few,TGCAGCGTTGAATACAGGACAGGGGGCTCCTACGAGCAGTACTTC,CSVEYRTGGSYEQYF
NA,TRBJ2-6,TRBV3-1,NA,TGTGCCAGCAGCCAAGAGCGCCAGGAGCTCTCTGGGGCCAACGTCCTGACTTTC,CASSQERQELSGANVLTF
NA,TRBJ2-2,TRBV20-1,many,TGCAGTGCAAAGGGGGCAGGGAGGGGCCCCGGGGAGCTGTTTTTT,CSAKGAGRGPGELFF
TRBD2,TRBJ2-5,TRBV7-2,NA,TGTGCCAGCAGCTTAACGGCTAGCGGGGGGAACCAAGAGACCCAGTACTTC,CASSLTASGGNQETQYF
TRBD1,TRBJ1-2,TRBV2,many,TGTGCCAGCAGTGGTCGTGGGGACAGATACTATGGCTACACCTTC,CASSGRGDRYYGYTF
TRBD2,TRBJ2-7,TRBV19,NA,TGTGCCAATACTAGCGGGCCCTCCTACGAGCAGTACTTC,CANTSGPSYEQYF
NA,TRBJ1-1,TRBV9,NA,TGTGCCAGCAGCGAGGGCAGAGGAGCTGGGTCGGGTGAAGCTTTCTTT,CASSEGRGAGSGEAFF
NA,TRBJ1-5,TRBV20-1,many,TGCAGTGCCAACGACAGAGGAGACAATCAGCCCCAGCATTTT,CSANDRGDNQPQHF
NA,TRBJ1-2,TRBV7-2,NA,TGTGCCAGCAGCTTAACCCCGGCTGGGGGCTACACCTTC,CASSLTPAGGYTF
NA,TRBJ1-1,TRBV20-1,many,TGCAGTGCCCCGGGGGGTGCAGGGTCTTTCTTT,CSAPGGAGSFF
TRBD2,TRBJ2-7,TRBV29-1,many,TGCAGCGTTGATTTCGGGAGGGTGATTCCCGAGCAGTACTTC,CSVDFGRVIPEQYF
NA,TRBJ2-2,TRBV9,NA,TGTGCCAGCAGCTCACCCTGGGGAGGGGGCAGGAACACCGGGGAGCTGTTTTTT,CASSSPWGGGRNTGELFF
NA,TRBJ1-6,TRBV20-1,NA,TGCAGTGCTAGCCGGGACTCCTCCGGAGGATATAATTCACCCCTCCACTTT,CSASRDSSGGYNSPLHF
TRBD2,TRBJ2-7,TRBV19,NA,TGTGCCAGTAGTACAGAGCGGGGGGCTACCTACGAGCAGTACTTC,CASSTERGATYEQYF
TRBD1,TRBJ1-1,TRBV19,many,TGTGCCAGTAGTATGGACAGGCTCGCCCTGTACACTGAAGCTTTCTTT,CASSMDRLALYTEAFF
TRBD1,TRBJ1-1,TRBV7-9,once,TGTGCCAGCAGCTCGCCGGTCCCGGGACAGGGGATTGGAAACACTGAAGCTTTCTTT,CASSSPVPGQGIGNTEAFF
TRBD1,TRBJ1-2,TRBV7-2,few,TGTGCCAGCAGCCGAGTTACCGGGACAGGAAACGATGGCTACACCTTC,CASSRVTGTGNDGYTF
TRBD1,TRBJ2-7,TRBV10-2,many,TGCGCCAGCTCCGCGGACAGGGGGAGCTACGAGCAGTACTTC,CASSADRGSYEQYF
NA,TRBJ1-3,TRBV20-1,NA,TGCAGTGCTAGTGGGGCTACTGGAAACACCATATATTTT,CSASGATGNTIYF
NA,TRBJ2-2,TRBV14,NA,TGTGCCAGCAGCCAAGATTGGAACACCGGGGAGCTGTTTTTT,CASSQDWNTGELFF
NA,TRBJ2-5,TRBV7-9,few,TGTGCCAGTATCCATGGCAGTCAACAAGAGACCCAGTACTTC,CASIHGSQQETQYF
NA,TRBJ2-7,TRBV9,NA,TGTGCCAGCAGCCCTCGGGGCGTGGGCTCCTACGAGCAGTACTTC,CASSPRGVGSYEQYF
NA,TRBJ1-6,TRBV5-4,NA,TGTGCCAGCAGTCCCGGGCCGGGGGGCACCTATAATTCACCCCTCCACTTT,CASSPGPGGTYNSPLHF
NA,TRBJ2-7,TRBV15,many,TGTGCCACCAGCAGTCGTCTTACTAATTCCTACGAGCAGTACTTC,CATSSRLTNSYEQYF
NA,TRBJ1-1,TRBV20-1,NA,TGCAGTGCTAGAGGTGGGGGACCTGAAGCTTTCTTT,CSARGGGPEAFF
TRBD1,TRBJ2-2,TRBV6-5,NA,TGTGCCAGCAGTCCGGACAGGGCAGAGGACACCGGGGAGCTGTTTTTT,CASSPDRAEDTGELFF
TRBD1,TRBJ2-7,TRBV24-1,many,TGTGCCACCAGTGATTGGGACAGGGGCTACGAGCAGTACTTC,CATSDWDRGYEQYF